This TCR beta chain was captured in a study of cytomegalovirus exposure and HLA in healthy donors. Study-level findings and limits: Per published accounts, TCR beta sequences correctly predicted the HLA-A and HLA-B alleles of most subjects. The study listed 150 to 200 cytomegalovirus-associated TCR beta chains. An analysis that was carried out later associated 15,000 to 20,000 TCR beta sequences with HLA alleles at 0.05 false discovery rate.

V gave up 0 bases and J gave up 7 bases, with 13 bases separating them. CDR3 length: 15 amino acids. Germline-derived CDR1 and CDR2 are SGHRS and YFSETQ. The PCR contained 60 Vbeta and 13 Jbeta primers. Method: immunoSEQ multiplex PCR; TCRdb's copy keeps in-frame clones and lacks some. Found here are 130,000 to 150,000 clones, 60% to 85% of them singletons; the top ten hold over 2.5%. Comments on this clone: Its target is not known.

The chain employs TRBV5-1 and TRBJ1-4, with a possible D match to TRBD1 (6 bases). The sample taken for sequencing was PBMCs. The clonotype originates from a male donor in good health and CMV-seronegative. The CDR3 protein is CASSLAGDFSEKLFF. The CDR3 DNA reads as TGCGCCAGCAGCTTGGCAGGGGATTTTAGTGAAAAACTGTTTTTT.